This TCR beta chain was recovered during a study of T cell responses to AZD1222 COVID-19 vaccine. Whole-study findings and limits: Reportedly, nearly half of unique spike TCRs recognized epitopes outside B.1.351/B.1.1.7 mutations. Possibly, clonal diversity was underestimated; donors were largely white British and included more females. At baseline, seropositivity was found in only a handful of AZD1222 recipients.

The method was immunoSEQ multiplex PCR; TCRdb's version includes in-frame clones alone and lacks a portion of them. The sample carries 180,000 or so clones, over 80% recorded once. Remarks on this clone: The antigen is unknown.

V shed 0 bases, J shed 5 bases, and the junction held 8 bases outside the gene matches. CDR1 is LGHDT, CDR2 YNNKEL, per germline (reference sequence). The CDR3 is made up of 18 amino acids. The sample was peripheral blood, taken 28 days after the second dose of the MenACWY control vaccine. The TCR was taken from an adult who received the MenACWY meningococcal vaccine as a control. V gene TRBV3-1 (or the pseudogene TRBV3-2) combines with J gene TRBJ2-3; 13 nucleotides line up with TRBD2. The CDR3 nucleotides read TGTGCCAGCAGCCAAGAGGCACTAGCGGGGGGGCCTAGAGATACGCAGTATTTT. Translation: CASSQEALAGGPRDTQYF.